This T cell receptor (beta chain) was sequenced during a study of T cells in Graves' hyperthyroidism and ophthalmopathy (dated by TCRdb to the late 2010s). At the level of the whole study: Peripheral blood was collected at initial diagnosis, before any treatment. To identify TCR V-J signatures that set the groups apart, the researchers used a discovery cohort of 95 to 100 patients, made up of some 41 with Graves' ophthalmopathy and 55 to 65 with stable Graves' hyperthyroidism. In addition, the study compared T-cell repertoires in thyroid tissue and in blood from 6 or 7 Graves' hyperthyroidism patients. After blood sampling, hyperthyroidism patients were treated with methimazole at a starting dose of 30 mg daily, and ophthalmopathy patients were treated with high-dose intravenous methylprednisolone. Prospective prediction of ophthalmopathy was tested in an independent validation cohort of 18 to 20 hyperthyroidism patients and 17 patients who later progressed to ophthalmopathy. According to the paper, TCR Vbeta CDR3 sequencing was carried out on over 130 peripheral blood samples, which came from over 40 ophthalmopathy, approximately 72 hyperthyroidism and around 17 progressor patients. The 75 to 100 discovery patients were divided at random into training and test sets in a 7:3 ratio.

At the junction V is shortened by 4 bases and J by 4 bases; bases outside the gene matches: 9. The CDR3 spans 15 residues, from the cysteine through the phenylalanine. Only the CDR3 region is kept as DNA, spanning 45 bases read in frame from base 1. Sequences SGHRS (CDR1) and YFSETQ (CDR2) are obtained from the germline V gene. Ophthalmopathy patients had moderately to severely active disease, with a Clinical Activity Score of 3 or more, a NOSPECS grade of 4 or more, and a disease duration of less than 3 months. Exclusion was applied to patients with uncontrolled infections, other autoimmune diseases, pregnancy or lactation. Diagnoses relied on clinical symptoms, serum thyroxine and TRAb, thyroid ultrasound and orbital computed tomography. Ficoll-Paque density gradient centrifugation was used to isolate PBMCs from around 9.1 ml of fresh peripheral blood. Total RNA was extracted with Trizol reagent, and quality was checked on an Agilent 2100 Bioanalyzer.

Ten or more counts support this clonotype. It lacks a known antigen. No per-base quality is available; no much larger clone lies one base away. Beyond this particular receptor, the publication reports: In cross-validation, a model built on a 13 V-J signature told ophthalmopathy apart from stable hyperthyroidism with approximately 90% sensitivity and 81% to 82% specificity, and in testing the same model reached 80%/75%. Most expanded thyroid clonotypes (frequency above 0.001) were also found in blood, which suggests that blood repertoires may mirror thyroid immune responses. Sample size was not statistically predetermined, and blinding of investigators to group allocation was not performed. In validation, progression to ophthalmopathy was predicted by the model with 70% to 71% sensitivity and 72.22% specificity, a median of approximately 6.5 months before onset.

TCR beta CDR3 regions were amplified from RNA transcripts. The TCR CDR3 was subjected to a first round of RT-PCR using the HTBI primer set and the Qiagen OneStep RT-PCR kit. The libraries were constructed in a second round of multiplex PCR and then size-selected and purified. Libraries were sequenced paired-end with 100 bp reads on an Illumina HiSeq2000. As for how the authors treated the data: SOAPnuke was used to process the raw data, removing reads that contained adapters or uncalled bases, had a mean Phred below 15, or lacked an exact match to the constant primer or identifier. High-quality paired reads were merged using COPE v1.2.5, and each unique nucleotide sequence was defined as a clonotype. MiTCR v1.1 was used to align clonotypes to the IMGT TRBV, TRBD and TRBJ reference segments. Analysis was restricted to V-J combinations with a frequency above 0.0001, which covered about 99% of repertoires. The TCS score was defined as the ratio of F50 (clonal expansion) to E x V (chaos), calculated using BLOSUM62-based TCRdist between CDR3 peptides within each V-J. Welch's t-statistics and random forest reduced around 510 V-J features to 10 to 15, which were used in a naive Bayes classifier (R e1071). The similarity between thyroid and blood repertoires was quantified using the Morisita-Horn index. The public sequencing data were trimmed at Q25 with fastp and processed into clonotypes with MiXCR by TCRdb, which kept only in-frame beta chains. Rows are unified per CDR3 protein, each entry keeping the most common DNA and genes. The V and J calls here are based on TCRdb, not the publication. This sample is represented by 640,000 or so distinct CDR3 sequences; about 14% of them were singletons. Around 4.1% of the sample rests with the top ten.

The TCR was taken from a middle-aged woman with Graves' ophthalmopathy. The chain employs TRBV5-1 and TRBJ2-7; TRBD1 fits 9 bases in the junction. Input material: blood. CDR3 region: CASSTIQGAGYEQYF. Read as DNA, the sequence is TGCGCCAGCAGCACGATACAGGGGGCTGGGTACGAGCAGTACTTC. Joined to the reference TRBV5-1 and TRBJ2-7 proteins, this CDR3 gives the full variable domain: KAGVTQTPRYLIKTRGQQVTLSCSPISGHRSVSWYQQTPGQGLQFLFEYFSETQRNKGNFPGRFSGRQFSNSRSEMNVSTLELGDSALYLCASSTIQGAGYEQYFGPGTRLTVT.